The 17 T cell receptor beta chains presented below share a single source sample, sequenced in a study of blood T cell repertoires in COVID-19. The data were produced by immunoSEQ multiplex PCR, yet TCRdb's version contains in-frame clones alone and is incomplete. Of about 240,000 clones listed, 82% were seen once; the top ten hold 9.5% to 15%. Sequencing was carried out using peripheral blood. Receptors were obtained from a woman between 55 and 75 years old with active or convalescent COVID-19.

V gene TRBV30 combines with J gene TRBJ2-7; 7 bases are shared with TRBD1. This CDR3 has 15 residues. Germline CDR1 and CDR2: GTSNPN and SVGIG (reference sequence). With V trimmed by 1 base and J by 0 bases, 6 bases remained unmatched. This chain's CDR3 is CAWSAGDSSSYEQYF. In DNA, the CDR3 is TGTGCCTGGAGTGCCGGGGACAGCAGCTCCTACGAGCAGTACTTC.

The V and J genes are TRBV12-3 or TRBV12-4 and TRBJ2-7; D call uncertain. The CDR3 has 11 residues. The V end was cut by 6 bases, the J end by 3 bases, with 6 bases between. CDR3 amino acids: CASSQNYEQYF. The CDR3 DNA follows: TGTGCCAGCAGCCAAAACTACGAGCAGTACTTC.

This rearrangement joins TRBV20-1 to TRBJ2-3; a weak D match, TRBD2 (5 bases). The CDR3 sequence is 11 residues long. Germline CDR1 reads DFQATT; CDR2 reads SNEGSKA (reference sequence). Trimming left V 3 bases short and J 8 bases short, with 9 bases between. DNA for the CDR3: TGCAGTGCTAGTTGGGAGCGTACGCAGTATTTT. Translated: CSASWERTQYF.

This chain links TRBV5-1 with TRBJ1-1; D possibly corresponds to TRBD1 (6 bases). With 4 bases removed from V and 3 bases from J, the gap between germline ends came to 13 bases. CDR3 length equals 14 residues. CDR1 is SGHRS and CDR2 is YFSETQ in the germline V gene. DNA of the CDR3: TGCGCCAGCAGCCTTACTTGGACAGACACTGAAGCTTTCTTT. Protein: CASSLTWTDTEAFF.

Details on this clone: The same CDR3 arises from other DNA sequences in this sample as well. The chain links TRBV18 to TRBJ1-6, with TRBD1 matching over 11 bases. The CDR3 length is 15 residues. After removal of 3 bases from V and 10 bases from J, the junction contained 5 bases not matched to a gene. Germline CDR1 reads KGHSH; CDR2 reads LQKENI. The CDR3 spells CASSPPGQGGSPLHF. The CDR3 DNA sequence: TGTGCCAGCTCACCTCCGGGACAGGGGGGATCACCCCTCCACTTT.

The V gene is TRBV5-1, the J gene TRBJ1-6, with 7 positions matching TRBD1. The CDR3 is 18 residues long. V shed 0 bases, J shed 5 bases, and the junction held 11 bases outside the gene matches. CDR1 and CDR2 (germline): SGHRS, YFSETQ. As DNA, the CDR3 is TGCGCCAGCAGCTTGGTCTCTTTGGGGACAGCTAATAATTCACCCCTCCACTTT. Its protein product is CASSLVSLGTANNSPLHF. The full variable domain, in which reference TRBV5-1 and TRBJ1-6 provide the parts outside the CDR3, is KAGVTQTPRYLIKTRGQQVTLSCSPISGHRSVSWYQQTPGQGLQFLFEYFSETQRNKGNFPGRFSGRQFSNSRSEMNVSTLELGDSALYLCASSLVSLGTANNSPLHFGNGTRLTVT.

This clone has just a few counts. The chain carries TRBV7-2 and TRBJ1-2, with 7 bases aligning to TRBD1. This CDR3 region has 16 residues. Germline CDR1 and CDR2: SGHTA and FQGNSA. J lost 8 bases, V lost 3 bases, and 15 bases had no gene match. CDR3 sequence: CASSFMSTGRVSGYTF. Written as DNA, the CDR3 is TGTGCCAGCAGCTTTATGTCGACAGGGAGAGTCTCGGGCTACACCTTC.

This clone came up once. The chain joins TRBV4-1 to TRBJ1-2, with D unclear. The CDR3 covers 15 residues. CDR1 and CDR2 (germline): MGHRA, YSYEKL. V was clipped by 1 base and J by 1 base, with 10 bases between them. The CDR3 reads CASSQGYTGNYGYTF. CDR3 bases: TGCGCCAGCAGCCAAGGATACACGGGTAACTATGGCTACACCTTC.

The chain has TRBV28 and TRBJ1-2, with D perhaps matching TRBD1 (6 bases). The length of the CDR3 is 12 residues. V was trimmed by 8 bases and J by 2 bases, leaving 9 bases between them. The germline CDR1 and CDR2 sequences are MDHEN and SYDVKM. This chain's CDR3 is CASFDRNYGYTF. The DNA of the CDR3 is TGTGCCAGCTTCGACAGGAACTATGGCTACACCTTC.

In nucleotides, the CDR3 is TGTGCCAGCAGCCCAGGGTTAAATAATTCACCCCTCCACTTT. Its translation: CASSPGLNNSPLHF. J is TRBJ1-6 and V is TRBV9; weak D call: TRBD1 (5 bases). The germline V and J ends were trimmed by 4 bases and 5 bases, with 10 bases remaining between them. Germline loops: CDR1 SGDLS, CDR2 YYNGEE. The CDR3 consists of 14 residues.

The CDR3: CATEGQGGPEAFF. In DNA form, the CDR3 reads TGTGCCACCGAGGGACAGGGGGGGCCCGAAGCTTTCTTT. The chain carries TRBV19 and TRBJ1-1, with 11 bases aligning to TRBD1. V was pared by 10 bases and J by 8 bases, with 9 bases of the junction left unmatched. The CDR3 loop spans 13 amino acids. The germline CDR1 and CDR2 sequences are LNHDA and SQIVND (reference sequence).

The chain couples TRBV11-2 to TRBJ1-4, with TRBD1 matching over 7 bases. Unmatched junction bases numbered 11, after V lost 1 base and J lost 3 bases. Germline-derived CDR1 and CDR2 are SGHAT and FQNNGV. This CDR3 region has 18 residues. CDR3 DNA: TGTGCCAGCAGCTTAGTTTTCTCAGGGGGACAGTCTAATGAAAAACTGTTTTTT. Amino acid sequence: CASSLVFSGGQSNEKLFF.

This chain uses TRBV2 with TRBJ2-7, with 12 positions matching TRBD2. Germline CDR1 and CDR2: SNHLY and FYNNEI. Trimming at V came to 8 bases and at J to 6 bases, leaving 20 bases not matched to a gene. The CDR3 consists of 18 residues. The CDR3 loop is CASCRLAGGPGRDGEQYF. DNA for the CDR3: TGTGCCAGCTGTCGGCTAGCGGGGGGGCCAGGGAGGGATGGCGAGCAGTACTTC. Full variable domain (missing parts from reference TRBV2 and TRBJ2-7): EPEVTQTPSHQVTQMGQEVILRCVPISNHLYFYWYRQILGQKVEFLVSFYNNEISEKSEIFDDQFSVERPDGSNFTLKIRSTKLEDSAMYFCASCRLAGGPGRDGEQYFGPGTRLTVT.

For this clone: Relative to the germline gene, one junction end is altered; a read error may explain this. The V call is TRBV7-7, the J call TRBJ2-5; D perhaps matches TRBD1 (6 bases). The CDR3 is 14 residues long. Germline V gives CDR1 SSHAT, CDR2 FNYEAQ (reference sequence). CDR3 sequence (DNA): TGTGCTAGCAGCTTAGCTGGGCAGGGGGAGACCCAGTACTTC. This sequence encodes CASSLAGQGETQYF.

The chain has TRBV20-1 and TRBJ2-7, with TRBD2 identical over 9 bases. Germline V gene lookup returns CDR1 DFQATT and CDR2 SNEGSKA (reference sequence). Trimming took 3 bases from V and 1 from J; bases not matched to a gene: 4. This CDR3 has 14 residues. The CDR3 nucleotides read TGCAGTGCTAGTGTGCGGGGGGGTTCCTACGAGCAGTACTTC. This translates into CSASVRGGSYEQYF.

The J gene is TRBJ2-5, the V gene TRBV5-4; 13 bases match TRBD2. There are 16 residues in the CDR3. The V and J ends lost 4 bases and 2 bases, in that order; junction bases with no gene match: 5. CDR1 SGHNT and CDR2 YYREEE come from the germline V gene (reference sequence). The DNA of the CDR3 is TGTGCCAGCAGCCAAGGACTAGCGGGGGTTCAAGAGACCCAGTACTTC. Its translation: CASSQGLAGVQETQYF.

This clone has a single count. The J gene is TRBJ1-6, the V gene TRBV15; D call uncertain. The CDR3 totals 13 residues. The germline V gene encodes CDR1 LNHNV and CDR2 YYDKDF (reference sequence). Trimming took off 5 bases at V and 7 bases at J, with 9 bases between the two ends. CDR3 sequence: CATSVYRNSPLHF. The CDR3 DNA sequence: TGTGCCACCAGCGTATACAGAAATTCACCCCTCCACTTT. Combining the CDR3 with reference TRBV15 and TRBJ1-6 gives the whole variable domain DAMVIQNPRYQVTQFGKPVTLSCSQTLNHNVMYWYQQKSSQAPKLLFHYYDKDFNNEADTPDNFQSRRPNTSFCFLDIRSPGLGDTAMYLCATSVYRNSPLHFGNGTRLTVT.